This paragraph covers one T cell receptor beta chain sequence. The data were taken from a study of blood T cell repertoires in COVID-19. Study details: Samples taken during acute and convalescent COVID-19 were collected in the United States, Italy and Spain. Sources were T cells, B-cell-depleted T cells, or PBMCs; the material itself was cDNA or gDNA.

In the original analysis: Nucleated cell number was recorded as an estimate derived from reference gene primer amplification. Profiled with immunoSEQ multiplex PCR; TCRdb holds only in-frame clones, not every one. For V, J and clone size, that table is used; D and trimming come from the DNA. This table has more than 130,000 clones, 84% appearing once. Germline assignment: CDR1 SGHRS and CDR2 YFSETQ. Trimming shortened V by 0 bases and J by 1 base, and 7 bases separated the two germline ends. This CDR3 has 14 amino acids. V usage is TRBV5-1 and J usage is TRBJ1-2, with D unclear. This sequence was found in a woman of 80 years or more in a cohort sampled during active or convalescent COVID-19. The sample comprised peripheral blood. The CDR3 sequence: CASSLATGNYGYTF. CDR3 nucleotides: TGCGCCAGCAGCTTGGCCACGGGTAACTATGGCTACACCTTC.